This TCR beta chain was identified during a study of blood T cell repertoires in COVID-19. Study overall: T cells, B-cell-depleted T cells, or PBMCs supplied cDNA or gDNA.

J lost 2 bases, V lost 5 bases, and 2 bases had no gene match. Germline values: CDR1 SGHNT, CDR2 YYREEE (reference sequence). The CDR3 is 14 residues long. Repertoires were generated with immunoSEQ multiplex PCR, while TCRdb's copy carries only in-frame clones and drops some. The table records hundreds of thousands of clones, roughly 86% of them present only once. Sequenced input: peripheral blood. The chain employs TRBV5-4 and TRBJ2-2; TRBD1 matches 8 bases. The receptor was derived from a man between 65 and 80 years old with acute or convalescent COVID-19. The CDR3 region has the DNA TGTGCCAGCAGAGGACAGGGCAACACCGGGGAGCTGTTTTTT. Translated, it gives CASRGQGNTGELFF.